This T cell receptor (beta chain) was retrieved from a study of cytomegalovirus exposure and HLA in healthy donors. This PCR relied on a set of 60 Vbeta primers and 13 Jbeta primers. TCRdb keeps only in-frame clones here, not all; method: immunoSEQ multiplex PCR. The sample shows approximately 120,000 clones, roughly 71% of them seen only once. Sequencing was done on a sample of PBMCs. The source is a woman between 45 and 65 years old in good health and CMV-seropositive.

The CDR3 sequence is CASSSLWLIQETQYF. The CDR3, as DNA: TGTGCCAGCAGCTCTCTGTGGCTCATCCAAGAGACCCAGTACTTC. The chain uses TRBV6-1 and TRBJ2-5; D not resolved. The CDR3 contains 15 residues. The V and J ends lost 6 bases and 1 base respectively, with 15 bases between them. Germline values: CDR1 MNHNS, CDR2 SASEGT.